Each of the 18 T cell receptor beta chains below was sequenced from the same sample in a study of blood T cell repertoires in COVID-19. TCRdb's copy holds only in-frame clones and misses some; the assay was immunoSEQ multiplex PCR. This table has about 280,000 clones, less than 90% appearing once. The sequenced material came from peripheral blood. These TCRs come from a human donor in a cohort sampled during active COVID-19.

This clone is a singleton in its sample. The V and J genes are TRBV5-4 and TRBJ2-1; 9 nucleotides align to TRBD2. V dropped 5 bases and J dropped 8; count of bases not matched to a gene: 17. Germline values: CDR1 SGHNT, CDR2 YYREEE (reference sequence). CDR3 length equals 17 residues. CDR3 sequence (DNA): TGTGCCAGCAGACCTAGCGGGATTCGGGAGATCAGGGATGAGCAGTTCTTC. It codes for CASRPSGIREIRDEQFF.

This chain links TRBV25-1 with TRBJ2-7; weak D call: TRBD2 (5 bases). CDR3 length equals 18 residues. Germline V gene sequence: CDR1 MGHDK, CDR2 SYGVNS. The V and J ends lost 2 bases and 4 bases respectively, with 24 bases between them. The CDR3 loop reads CASSEPRPVVRETYEQYF. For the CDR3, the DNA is TGTGCCAGCAGTGAACCCCGTCCAGTAGTGAGGGAGACGTACGAGCAGTACTTC.

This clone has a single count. CDR3 nucleotides: TGTGCCAGCAGTTACTCCGGGATGACGGCCCAGTACTTC. The encoded protein is CASSYSGMTAQYF. The rearrangement links TRBV6-2 or TRBV6-3 to TRBJ2-5; weak D call: TRBD2 (5 bases). Germline CDR1 and CDR2: MNHEY and SVGEGT. This CDR3 comprises 13 residues. V lost 0 bases to trimming and J lost 9 bases, with 11 bases between them.

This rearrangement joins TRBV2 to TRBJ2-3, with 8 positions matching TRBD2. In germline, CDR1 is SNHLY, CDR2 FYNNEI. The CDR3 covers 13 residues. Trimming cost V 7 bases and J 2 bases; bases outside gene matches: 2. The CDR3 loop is CASKREPTDTQYF. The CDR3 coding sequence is TGTGCCAGCAAGCGGGAGCCCACAGATACGCAGTATTTT.

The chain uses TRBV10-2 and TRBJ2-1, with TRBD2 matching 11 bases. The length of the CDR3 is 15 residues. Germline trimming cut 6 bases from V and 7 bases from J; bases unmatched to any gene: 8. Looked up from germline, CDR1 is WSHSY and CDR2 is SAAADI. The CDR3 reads CASRLTSGNANEQFF. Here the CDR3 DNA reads TGCGCCAGCAGACTGACTAGCGGGAATGCAAATGAGCAGTTCTTC.

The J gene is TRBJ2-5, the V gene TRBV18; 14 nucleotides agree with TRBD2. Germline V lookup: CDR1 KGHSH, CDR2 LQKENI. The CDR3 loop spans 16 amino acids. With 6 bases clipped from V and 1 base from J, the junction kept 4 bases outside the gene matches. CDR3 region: CASSLGLAGAQETQYF. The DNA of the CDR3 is TGTGCCAGCTCGCTGGGACTAGCGGGAGCCCAAGAGACCCAGTACTTC.

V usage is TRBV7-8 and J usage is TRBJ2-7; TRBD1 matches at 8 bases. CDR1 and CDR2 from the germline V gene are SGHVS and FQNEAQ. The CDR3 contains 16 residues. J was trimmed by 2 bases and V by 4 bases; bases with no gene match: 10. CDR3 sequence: CASSSPRGTGTYEQYF. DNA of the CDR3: TGTGCCAGCAGCTCCCCAAGGGGGACAGGTACCTACGAGCAGTACTTC. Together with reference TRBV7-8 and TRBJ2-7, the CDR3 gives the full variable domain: GAGVSQSPRYKVAKRGQDVALRCDPISGHVSLFWYQQALGQGPEFLTYFQNEAQLDKSGLPSDRFFAERPEGSVSTLKIQRTQQEDSAVYLCASSSPRGTGTYEQYFGPGTRLTVT.

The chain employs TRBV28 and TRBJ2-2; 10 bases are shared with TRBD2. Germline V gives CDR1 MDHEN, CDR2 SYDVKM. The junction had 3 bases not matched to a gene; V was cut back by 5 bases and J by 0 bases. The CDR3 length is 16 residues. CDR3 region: CASSPAGGSNTGELFF. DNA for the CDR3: TGTGCCAGCAGTCCAGCGGGAGGGTCGAACACCGGGGAGCTGTTTTTT.

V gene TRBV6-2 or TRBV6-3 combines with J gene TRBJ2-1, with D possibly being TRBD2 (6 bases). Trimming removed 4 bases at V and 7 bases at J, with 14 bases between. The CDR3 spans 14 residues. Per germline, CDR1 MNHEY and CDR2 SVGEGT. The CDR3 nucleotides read TGTGCCAGCAGTTTTGGGCGGGGCCTAAATGAGCAGTTCTTC. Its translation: CASSFGRGLNEQFF.

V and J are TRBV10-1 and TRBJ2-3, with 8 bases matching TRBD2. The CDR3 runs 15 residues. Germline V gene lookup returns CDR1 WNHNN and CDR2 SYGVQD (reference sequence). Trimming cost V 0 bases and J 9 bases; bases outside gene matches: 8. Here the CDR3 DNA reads TGCGCCAGCAGTGAGTCGGGGCGGGAGGACGGAACGCAGTATTTT. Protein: CASSESGREDGTQYF.

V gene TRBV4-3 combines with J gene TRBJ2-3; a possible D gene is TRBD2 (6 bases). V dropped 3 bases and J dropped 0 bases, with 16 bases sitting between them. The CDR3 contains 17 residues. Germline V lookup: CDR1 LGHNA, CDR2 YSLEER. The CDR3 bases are TGCGCCAGCAGCCAGAGCCGCGGGGCACCGAGCACAGATACGCAGTATTTT. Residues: CASSQSRGAPSTDTQYF.

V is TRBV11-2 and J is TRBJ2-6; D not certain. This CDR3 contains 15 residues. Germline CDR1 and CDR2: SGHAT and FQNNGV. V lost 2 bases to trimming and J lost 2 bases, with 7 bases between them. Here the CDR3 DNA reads TGTGCCAGCAGCTTATATTATACTGGGGCCAACGTCCTGACTTTC. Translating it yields CASSLYYTGANVLTF.

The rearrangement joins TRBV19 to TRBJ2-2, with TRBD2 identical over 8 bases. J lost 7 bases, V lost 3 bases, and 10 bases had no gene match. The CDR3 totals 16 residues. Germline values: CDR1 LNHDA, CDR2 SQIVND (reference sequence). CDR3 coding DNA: TGTGCCAGTAGTATTGGTAACGGGAGGGTCGACGGGGAGCTGTTTTTT. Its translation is CASSIGNGRVDGELFF.

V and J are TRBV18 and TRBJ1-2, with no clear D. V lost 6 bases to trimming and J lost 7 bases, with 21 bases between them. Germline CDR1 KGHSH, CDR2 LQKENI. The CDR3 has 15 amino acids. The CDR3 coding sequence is TGTGCCAGCTCGACCGGAGGTTTGAGGGATAGTGGCTACACCTTC. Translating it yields CASSTGGLRDSGYTF.

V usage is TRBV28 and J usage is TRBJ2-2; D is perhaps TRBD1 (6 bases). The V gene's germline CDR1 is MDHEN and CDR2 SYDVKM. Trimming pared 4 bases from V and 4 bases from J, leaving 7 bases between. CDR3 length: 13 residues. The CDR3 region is CASSWDITGELFF. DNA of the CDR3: TGTGCCAGCAGTTGGGACATCACCGGGGAGCTGTTTTTT.

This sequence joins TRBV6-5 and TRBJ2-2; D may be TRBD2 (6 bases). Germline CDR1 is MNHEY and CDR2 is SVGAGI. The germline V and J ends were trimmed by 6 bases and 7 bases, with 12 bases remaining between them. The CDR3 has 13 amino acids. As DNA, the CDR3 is TGTGCCAGCAGCCGGGACTCCCTCGGGGAGCTGTTTTTT. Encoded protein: CASSRDSLGELFF.

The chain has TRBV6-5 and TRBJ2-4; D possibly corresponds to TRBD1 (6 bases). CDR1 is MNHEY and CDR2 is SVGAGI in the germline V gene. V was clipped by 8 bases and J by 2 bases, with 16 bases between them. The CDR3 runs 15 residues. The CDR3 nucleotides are TGTGCCAGCGGGACATCAATATCCCCCAAAAACATTCAGTACTTC. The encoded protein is CASGTSISPKNIQYF.

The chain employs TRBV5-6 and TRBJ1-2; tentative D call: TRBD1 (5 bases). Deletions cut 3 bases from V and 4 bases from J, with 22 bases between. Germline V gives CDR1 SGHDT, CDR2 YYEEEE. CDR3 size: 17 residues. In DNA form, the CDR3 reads TGTGCCAGCAGCTGGGATTCTAGGGGCGCGCGTGGCTATGGCTACACCTTC. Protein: CASSWDSRGARGYGYTF.